Included here is one T cell receptor (beta chain) sequence, with context. What it recognizes is unknown. Germline-derived CDR1 and CDR2 are MGHRA and YSYEKL. This CDR3 has 12 residues. V was clipped by 0 bases and J by 8 bases, with 7 bases between them. The sample belongs to a study of T cell responses to AZD1222 COVID-19 vaccine. The overall study: Investigators merged groups given second doses at roughly 4 or roughly 12 weeks. Regarding the study as a whole: With dominance at 160-218 and 743-854, vaccine-associated CD4 TCRs spanned spike. Compared with day 0, the breadth and depth of the Spike-specific TCR repertoire rose significantly after two doses of AZD1222. Females outnumbered males among donors, who were mostly white British; clonal diversity was possibly underestimated.

TCRdb keeps only in-frame clones here, not all; method: immunoSEQ multiplex PCR. The sample includes fewer than 150,000 clones, approximately 94% of them seen just once. The rearrangement links TRBV4-1 to TRBJ1-2; D gene unclear. This TCR came from an adult in good health. The sample consisted of peripheral blood, taken on day 0 of AZD1222 vaccination. The CDR3 DNA reads as TGCGCCAGCAGCCAAGAAGGGCCCGGCTACACCTTC. This gives the protein CASSQEGPGYTF.